The next 21 T cell receptor beta chains were all read from a single sample in a study of blood T cell repertoires in COVID-19 (dated by TCRdb to 2018 to 2020). Libraries were prepared through the immunoSEQ multiplex PCR assay. In TCRdb, the immuneACCESS table is reduced to in-frame sequences with V and J assigned. These tables do not hold every clone; where another copy was compared, an unresolved V gene accounts for under half, and the others remain unexplained. The sample table records under 400,000 clones; approximately 88% of these occur just once. The ten largest account for approximately 1.6% of the sample. What was sequenced was peripheral blood. These TCRs come from a woman aged 25 to 39 with COVID-19, enrolled during active disease.

This chain uses TRBV4-3 with TRBJ2-3; 7 bases map to TRBD1. The CDR3 extends over 15 amino acids. V lost 3 bases to trimming and J lost 0 bases; unmatched junction nucleotides: 3. Germline V CDR1 and CDR2: LGHNA, YSLEER. Here the CDR3 DNA reads TGCGCCAGCAGCCACGGGACAGCTAGCACAGATACGCAGTATTTT. It codes for CASSHGTASTDTQYF.

This chain connects TRBV5-1 to TRBJ1-6; weak D call: TRBD1 (5 bases). The CDR3 contains 13 residues. With 4 bases removed from V and 5 bases from J, the gap between germline ends came to 7 bases. The germline gives CDR1 SGHRS, CDR2 YFSETQ. Here the CDR3 reads CASSAGNNSPLHF. CDR3 nucleotide sequence: TGCGCCAGCAGCGCAGGGAATAATTCACCCCTCCACTTT.

The chain carries TRBV5-1 and TRBJ1-2; 8 bases are a match to TRBD1. With V trimmed by 5 bases and J by 8 bases, 11 bases remained unmatched. Germline values: CDR1 SGHRS, CDR2 YFSETQ. This CDR3 spans 14 amino acids. The chain's CDR3 is CASRGAGGAEGYTF. Written as DNA, the CDR3 is TGCGCCAGCAGAGGGGCAGGGGGCGCGGAGGGCTACACCTTC.

The gene calls are TRBV30 and TRBJ2-7; weak D call: TRBD2 (6 bases). Germline-derived CDR1 and CDR2 are GTSNPN and SVGIG (reference sequence). The V end lost 0 bases, the J end lost 6 bases, and 12 bases lay between the germline ends. The CDR3 extends over 13 amino acids. The CDR3 protein is CAWSVGTGSEQYF. DNA for the CDR3: TGTGCCTGGAGTGTGGGCACCGGGAGCGAGCAGTACTTC.

The chain joins TRBV15 to TRBJ2-3; D is possibly TRBD2 (5 bases). CDR3 size: 14 residues. Trimming cost V 8 bases and J 1 base, with 13 bases left between them. Germline CDR1 and CDR2: LNHNV and YYDKDF (reference sequence). The CDR3 spells CATQLALGTDTQYF. CDR3 coding DNA: TGTGCCACCCAGCTAGCACTGGGCACAGATACGCAGTATTTT.

The rearrangement links TRBV24-1 to TRBJ1-2; 9 bases align to TRBD1. The CDR3 is made up of 15 amino acids. V trimming: 4 bases; J trimming: 2 bases; junction bases outside the gene matches: 4. The V gene's germline CDR1 is KGHDR and CDR2 SFDVKD. CDR3 sequence (DNA): TGTGCCACCAGTGACGGACAGGGGATAAACTATGGCTACACCTTC. Amino acid sequence: CATSDGQGINYGYTF.

The genes are TRBV7-3 and TRBJ1-1; no firm D call. The CDR3 is 13 residues long. V dropped 2 bases and J dropped 3 bases, with 7 bases sitting between them. From germline, CDR1 is SGHTA and CDR2 FQGTGA. The CDR3 sequence: CASSLFGDTEAFF. The DNA of the CDR3 is TGTGCCAGCAGCTTATTCGGAGACACTGAAGCTTTCTTT.

In this sample, this clone turned up a few times. V usage is TRBV2 and J usage is TRBJ1-3; 8 bases fit TRBD1. This CDR3 contains 17 residues. Germline CDR1 and CDR2: SNHLY and FYNNEI. V dropped 3 bases and J dropped 0; count of bases not matched to a gene: 7. In nucleotides, the CDR3 is TGTGCCAGCAGTGACCCGGGACAGGACTTCTCTGGAAACACCATATATTTT. It codes for CASSDPGQDFSGNTIYF.

The J gene is TRBJ1-5, the V gene TRBV5-1; no firm D call. Germline CDR1 SGHRS, CDR2 YFSETQ. This CDR3 has 16 amino acids. Trimming removed 0 bases at V and 0 bases at J, with 10 bases between. CDR3 region: CASSLVCDYSNQPQHF. DNA of the CDR3: TGCGCCAGCAGCTTGGTATGTGACTATAGCAATCAGCCCCAGCATTTT.

This rearrangement joins TRBV6-5 to TRBJ1-4, with 8 bases matching TRBD1. V lost 6 bases, J lost 8 bases, and 8 bases stayed unmatched. CDR1 is MNHEY, CDR2 SVGAGI, per germline. This CDR3 has 14 amino acids. This CDR3 is CASRTDRGEEKLFF. CDR3 in DNA: TGTGCCAGCAGGACCGACAGGGGAGAAGAAAAACTGTTTTTT.

The chain links TRBV5-3 to TRBJ2-4; no reliable D call. TRBV5-3 belongs to the ORF category, with a function that is uncertain. The CDR3 is 15 residues long. V shed 1 base and J shed 9 bases, with 17 bases lying between them. CDR3 residues: CARSLRTVLGVIQYF. In nucleotides, the CDR3 is TGTGCCAGAAGCTTGCGCACAGTCCTGGGTGTCATTCAGTACTTC.

The chain carries TRBV7-3 and TRBJ1-1, with D uncertain. Between the trimmed V and J ends, which lost 0 bases and 3 bases, there was a span of 11 bases. Germline CDR1 SGHTA, CDR2 FQGTGA. CDR3 length: 15 residues. The DNA for the CDR3 is TGTGCCAGCAGCTTAACTGCGGGCGCGGACACTGAAGCTTTCTTT. Translating gives CASSLTAGADTEAFF.

The chain is built from TRBV6-5 and TRBJ1-2; 7 nucleotides line up with TRBD1. The germline V gene has CDR1 MNHEY and CDR2 SVGAGI. CDR3 length: 16 amino acids. Germline trimming cut 0 bases from V and 4 bases from J; bases unmatched to any gene: 8. Written as DNA, the CDR3 is TGTGCCAGCAGTTACTCAGGACAGGTCAAAGGCTATGGCTACACCTTC. Translation gives CASSYSGQVKGYGYTF.

The V and J genes are TRBV7-9 and TRBJ2-7, with D uncertain. Trimming removed 1 base from V and 2 bases from J, with 9 bases in between. This CDR3 region has 14 residues. Germline assignment: CDR1 SEHNR and CDR2 FQNEAQ (reference sequence). The CDR3 sequence is CASSLGAVTYEQYF. DNA of the CDR3: TGTGCCAGCAGCTTAGGGGCTGTAACCTACGAGCAGTACTTC.

The chain carries TRBV5-6 and TRBJ1-1, with unresolved D. V was clipped by 1 base and J by 4 bases, with 5 bases between them. Looked up from germline, CDR1 is SGHDT and CDR2 is YYEEEE. The CDR3 sequence is 12 residues long. DNA for the CDR3: TGTGCCAGCAGCTTGTTCTCCACTGAAGCTTTCTTT. Translated: CASSLFSTEAFF.

The chain employs TRBV7-2 and TRBJ2-1; D is uncertain. Trimming removed 1 base at V and 4 bases at J, with 5 bases between. The CDR3 is 13 residues long. Germline values: CDR1 SGHTA, CDR2 FQGNSA. The CDR3 reads CASSLGAYNEQFF. The CDR3 bases are TGTGCCAGCAGCTTAGGCGCGTACAATGAGCAGTTCTTC.

The V call is TRBV7-2, the J call TRBJ2-2; 7 nucleotides match TRBD2. Trimming removed 6 bases from V and 1 base from J; junction bases left unmatched: 5. The CDR3 consists of 15 residues. The V gene's germline CDR1 is SGHTA and CDR2 FQGNSA. CDR3 loop: CASRERGENTGELFF. Here the CDR3 DNA reads TGTGCCAGCAGGGAGCGGGGAGAGAACACCGGGGAGCTGTTTTTT.

The chain is built from TRBV2 and TRBJ1-5; 7 nucleotides match TRBD1. The CDR3 loop spans 13 amino acids. Germline V gene sequence: CDR1 SNHLY, CDR2 FYNNEI. Trimming at V came to 2 bases and at J to 9 bases, leaving 4 bases not matched to a gene. The CDR3 DNA reads as TGTGCCAGCAGTGAACAGGGGGACGGGCCCCAGCATTTT. This sequence encodes CASSEQGDGPQHF.

The chain couples TRBV5-1 to TRBJ2-1, with 7 bases identical to TRBD1. Per germline, CDR1 SGHRS and CDR2 YFSETQ. The V and J ends lost 4 bases and 9 bases, in that order; junction bases with no gene match: 10. The CDR3 covers 14 residues. The CDR3 bases are TGCGCCAGCAGCCTTTTCGACAGGGAAGGTGAGCAGTTCTTC. Translation: CASSLFDREGEQFF.

The V call is TRBV7-9, the J call TRBJ1-1; a possible D gene is TRBD1 (5 bases). V shed 3 bases and J shed 8 bases, with 10 bases lying between them. CDR3 length: 12 residues. Germline CDR1 reads SEHNR; CDR2 reads FQNEAQ (reference sequence). The CDR3 loop is CASSFNGGEAFF. The CDR3 DNA is TGTGCCAGCAGCTTTAACGGGGGGGAAGCTTTCTTT. Full variable domain (missing parts from reference TRBV7-9 and TRBJ1-1): DTGVSQNPRHKITKRGQNVTFRCDPISEHNRLYWYRQTLGQGPEFLTYFQNEAQLEKSRLLSDRFSAERPKGSFSTLEIQRTEQGDSAMYLCASSFNGGEAFFGQGTRLTVV.

The chain uses TRBV2 and TRBJ2-5, with TRBD1 identical over 7 bases. From germline, CDR1 is SNHLY and CDR2 FYNNEI. V trimming: 6 bases; J trimming: 1 base; junction bases outside the gene matches: 5. This CDR3 is built from 14 residues. The CDR3 DNA is TGTGCCAGCAGCGATCGACAGGGCCAAGAGACCCAGTACTTC. It codes for CASSDRQGQETQYF.